This TCR beta chain emerged from a study of identical twins. General study findings and limits: Out-of-frame beta chain sequences displayed weaker excess sharing between twins.

TCRdb redid the calling of the 5' RACE reads with MiXCR, one entry per CDR3 protein. Counted here are about 190,000 distinct CDR3 sequences, about 16% occurring once; the ten biggest clones make up 40%. This clonotype showed up just a few times. Its antigen is currently unknown. Germline V CDR1 and CDR2: MNHEY, SVGEGT. The CDR3 is 15 amino acids. V lost 6 bases, J lost 2 bases, and 5 bases stayed unmatched. The same specimen was also included in a second study, on T cells expressing NK-cell markers. In that study: Four donors likewise had their CD3+CD56-NKG2C+ fraction led by these clonotypes.

What was sequenced was CD8+ T cells sorted from blood. This chain links TRBV6-2 or TRBV6-3 with TRBJ2-2, with 8 bases that match TRBD1. The receptor's source is a woman between 18 and 29 years old in good health. The CDR3 here is CASSIDRGNTGELFF. The CDR3 DNA reads TGTGCCAGCAGCATCGACAGGGGCAACACCGGGGAGCTGTTTTTT.